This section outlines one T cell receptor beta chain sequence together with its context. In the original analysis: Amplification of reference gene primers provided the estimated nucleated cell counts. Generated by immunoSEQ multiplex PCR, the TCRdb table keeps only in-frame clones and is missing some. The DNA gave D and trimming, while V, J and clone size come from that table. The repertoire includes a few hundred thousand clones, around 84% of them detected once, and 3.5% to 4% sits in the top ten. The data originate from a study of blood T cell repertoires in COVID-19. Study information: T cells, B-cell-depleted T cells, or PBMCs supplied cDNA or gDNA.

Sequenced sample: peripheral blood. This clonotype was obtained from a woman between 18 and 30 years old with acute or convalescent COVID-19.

The CDR3 is CASSSSGSSYNEQFF. In DNA, the CDR3 is TGCGCCAGCAGTTCTAGCGGGAGCTCCTACAATGAGCAGTTCTTC. The rearrangement joins TRBV10-1 to TRBJ2-1, with TRBD2 identical over 10 bases. In germline, CDR1 is WNHNN, CDR2 SYGVQD (reference sequence). V lost 5 bases, J lost 0 bases, and 1 base stayed unmatched. The CDR3 covers 15 residues.